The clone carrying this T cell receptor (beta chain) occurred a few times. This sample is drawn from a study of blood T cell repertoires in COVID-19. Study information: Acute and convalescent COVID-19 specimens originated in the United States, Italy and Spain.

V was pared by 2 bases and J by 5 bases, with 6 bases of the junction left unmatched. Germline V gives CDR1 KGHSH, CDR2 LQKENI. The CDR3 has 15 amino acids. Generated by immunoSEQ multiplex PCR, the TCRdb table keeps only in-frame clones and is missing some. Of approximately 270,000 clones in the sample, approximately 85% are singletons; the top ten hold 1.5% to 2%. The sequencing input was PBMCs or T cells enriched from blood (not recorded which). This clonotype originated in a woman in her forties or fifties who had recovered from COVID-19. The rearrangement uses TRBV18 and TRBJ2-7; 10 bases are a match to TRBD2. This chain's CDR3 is CASSPGGTSVNEQYF. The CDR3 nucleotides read TGTGCCAGCTCACCAGGGGGGACTAGCGTCAACGAGCAGTACTTC.